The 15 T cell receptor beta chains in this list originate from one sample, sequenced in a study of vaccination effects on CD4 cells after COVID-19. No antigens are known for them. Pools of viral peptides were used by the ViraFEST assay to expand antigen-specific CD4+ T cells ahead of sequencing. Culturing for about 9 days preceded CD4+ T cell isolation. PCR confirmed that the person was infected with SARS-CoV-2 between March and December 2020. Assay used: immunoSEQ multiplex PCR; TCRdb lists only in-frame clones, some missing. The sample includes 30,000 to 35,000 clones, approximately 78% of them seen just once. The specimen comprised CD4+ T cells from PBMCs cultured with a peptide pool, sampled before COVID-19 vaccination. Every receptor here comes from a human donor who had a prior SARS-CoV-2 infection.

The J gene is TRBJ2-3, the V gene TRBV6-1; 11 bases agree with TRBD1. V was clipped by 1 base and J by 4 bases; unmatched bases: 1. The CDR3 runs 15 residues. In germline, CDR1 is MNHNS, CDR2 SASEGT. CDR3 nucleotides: TGTGCCAGCAGTGAAGGGACAGGGGGCGCAGATACGCAGTATTTT. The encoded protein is CASSEGTGGADTQYF.

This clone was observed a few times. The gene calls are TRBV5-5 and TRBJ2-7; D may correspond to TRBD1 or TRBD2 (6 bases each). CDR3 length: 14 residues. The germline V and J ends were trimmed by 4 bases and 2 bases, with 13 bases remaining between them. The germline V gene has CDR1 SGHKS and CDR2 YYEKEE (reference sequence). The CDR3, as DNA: TGTGCCAGCAGCGACTGGGGGGCACCCTACGAGCAGTACTTC. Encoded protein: CASSDWGAPYEQYF.

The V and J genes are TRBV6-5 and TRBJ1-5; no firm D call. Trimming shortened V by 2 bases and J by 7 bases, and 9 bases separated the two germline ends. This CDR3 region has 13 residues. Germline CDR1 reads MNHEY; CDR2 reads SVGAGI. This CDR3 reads CASSYRSGQPQHF. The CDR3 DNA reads TGTGCCAGCAGTTACAGGTCGGGGCAGCCCCAGCATTTT.

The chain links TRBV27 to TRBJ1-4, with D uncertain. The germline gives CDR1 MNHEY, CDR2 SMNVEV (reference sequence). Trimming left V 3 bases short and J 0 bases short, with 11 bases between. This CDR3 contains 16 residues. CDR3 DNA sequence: TGTGCCAGCAGTTTTGATCCGGGAGCAACTAATGAAAAACTGTTTTTT. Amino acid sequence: CASSFDPGATNEKLFF.

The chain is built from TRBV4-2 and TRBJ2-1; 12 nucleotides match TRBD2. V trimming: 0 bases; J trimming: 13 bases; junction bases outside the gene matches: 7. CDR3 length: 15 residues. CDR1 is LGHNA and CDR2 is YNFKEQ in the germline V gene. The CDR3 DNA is TGTGCCAGCAGCCAAGATACTAGCGGGAGGAGATACCAGTTCTTC. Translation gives CASSQDTSGRRYQFF.

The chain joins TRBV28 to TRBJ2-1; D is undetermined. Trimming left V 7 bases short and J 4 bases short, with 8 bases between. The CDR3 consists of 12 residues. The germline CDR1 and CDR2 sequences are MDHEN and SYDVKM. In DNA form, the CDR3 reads TGTGCCAGCAAACTCCAATACAATGAGCAGTTCTTC. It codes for CASKLQYNEQFF.

In nucleotides, the CDR3 is TGTGCCAGCAGTTTACTTCTGAACACTGAAGCTTTCTTT. Its translation: CASSLLLNTEAFF. V usage is TRBV12-3 or TRBV12-4 and J usage is TRBJ1-1; D uncertain. V was pared by 2 bases and J by 0 bases, with 4 bases between. This CDR3 region has 13 residues.

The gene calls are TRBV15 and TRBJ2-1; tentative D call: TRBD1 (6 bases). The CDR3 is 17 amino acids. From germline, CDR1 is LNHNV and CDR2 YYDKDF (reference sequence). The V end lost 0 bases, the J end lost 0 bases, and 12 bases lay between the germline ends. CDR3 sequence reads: CATSRDWAGDSYNEQFF. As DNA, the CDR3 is TGTGCCACCAGCAGAGATTGGGCAGGGGACTCCTACAATGAGCAGTTCTTC.

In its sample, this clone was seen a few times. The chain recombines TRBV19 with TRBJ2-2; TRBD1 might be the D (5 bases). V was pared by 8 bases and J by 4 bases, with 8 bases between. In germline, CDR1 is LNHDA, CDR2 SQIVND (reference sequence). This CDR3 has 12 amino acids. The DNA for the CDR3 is TGTGCCAGTGACCAGGGCACCGGGGAGCTGTTTTTT. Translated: CASDQGTGELFF. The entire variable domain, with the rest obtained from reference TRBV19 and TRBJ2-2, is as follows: DGGITQSPKYLFRKEGQNVTLSCEQNLNHDAMYWYRQDPGQGLRLIYYSQIVNDFQKGDIAEGYSVSREKKESFPLTVTSAQKNPTAFYLCASDQGTGELFFGEGSRLTVL.

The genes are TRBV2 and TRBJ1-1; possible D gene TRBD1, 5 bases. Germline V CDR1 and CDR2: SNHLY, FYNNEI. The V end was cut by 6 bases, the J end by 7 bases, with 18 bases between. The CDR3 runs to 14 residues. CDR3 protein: CASRLRSQGDEAFF. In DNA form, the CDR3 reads TGTGCCAGCAGACTGAGGTCCCAGGGAGATGAAGCTTTCTTT.

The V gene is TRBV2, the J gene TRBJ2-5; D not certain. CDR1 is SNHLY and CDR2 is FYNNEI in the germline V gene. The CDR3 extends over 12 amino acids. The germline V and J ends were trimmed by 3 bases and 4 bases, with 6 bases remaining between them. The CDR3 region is CASSDAGETQYF. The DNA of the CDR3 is TGTGCCAGCAGTGACGCTGGAGAGACCCAGTACTTC. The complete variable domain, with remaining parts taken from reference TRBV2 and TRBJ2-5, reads EPEVTQTPSHQVTQMGQEVILRCVPISNHLYFYWYRQILGQKVEFLVSFYNNEISEKSEIFDDQFSVERPDGSNFTLKIRSTKLEDSAMYFCASSDAGETQYFGPGTRLLVL.

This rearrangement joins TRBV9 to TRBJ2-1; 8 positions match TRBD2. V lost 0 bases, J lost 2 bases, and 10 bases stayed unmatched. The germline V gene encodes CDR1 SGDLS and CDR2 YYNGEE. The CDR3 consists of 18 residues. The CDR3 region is CASSVGLGTGGTYNEQFF. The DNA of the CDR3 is TGTGCCAGCAGCGTAGGGCTGGGGACGGGAGGGACCTACAATGAGCAGTTCTTC.

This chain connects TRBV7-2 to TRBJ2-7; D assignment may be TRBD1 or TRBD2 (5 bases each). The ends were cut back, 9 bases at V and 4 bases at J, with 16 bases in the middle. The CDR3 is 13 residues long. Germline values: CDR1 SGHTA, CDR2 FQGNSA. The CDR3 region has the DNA TGTGCCAGTAGCCGGGACCTCCGTTACGAGCAGTACTTC. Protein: CASSRDLRYEQYF.

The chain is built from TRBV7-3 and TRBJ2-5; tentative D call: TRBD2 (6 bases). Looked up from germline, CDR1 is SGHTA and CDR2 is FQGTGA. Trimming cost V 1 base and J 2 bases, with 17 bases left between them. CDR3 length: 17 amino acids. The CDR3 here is CASSLSVGSGQQETQYF. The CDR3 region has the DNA TGTGCCAGCAGCTTAAGTGTCGGGAGCGGTCAGCAAGAGACCCAGTACTTC.

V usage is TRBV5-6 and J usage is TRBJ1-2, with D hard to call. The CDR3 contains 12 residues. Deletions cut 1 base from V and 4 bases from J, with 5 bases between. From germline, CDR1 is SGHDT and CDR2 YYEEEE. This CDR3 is CASSLTAYGYTF. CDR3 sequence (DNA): TGTGCCAGCAGCTTGACTGCCTATGGCTACACCTTC.